These 28 T cell receptor beta chains originate from one sample sequenced in a study of blood T cell repertoires in COVID-19. Method: immunoSEQ multiplex PCR; TCRdb's copy keeps in-frame clones and lacks some. This table holds about 160,000 clones, 65% to 90% found once. Material for sequencing was peripheral blood. The receptor source for this set is a woman in her forties with COVID-19, enrolled during active disease.

V usage is TRBV9 and J usage is TRBJ2-1, with unresolved D. V was pared by 3 bases and J by 3 bases, with 4 bases between. Germline V CDR1 and CDR2: SGDLS, YYNGEE. CDR3 size: 12 residues. The CDR3 region has the DNA TGTGCCAGCAGCGCCCTCTACAATGAGCAGTTCTTC. This codes for CASSALYNEQFF.

The chain carries TRBV6-1 and TRBJ2-3; 10 bases align to TRBD2. The junction had 6 bases not matched to a gene; V was cut back by 0 bases and J by 6 bases. CDR1 MNHNS and CDR2 SASEGT come from the germline V gene. The CDR3 is 16 amino acids. The CDR3 is CASSEAKRGGGDTQYF. The CDR3, as DNA: TGTGCCAGCAGTGAAGCGAAGCGGGGGGGCGGGGATACGCAGTATTTT.

This clone was detected once. This chain links TRBV4-2 with TRBJ2-7; perhaps TRBD2 as D (6 bases). Trimming removed 1 base from V and 3 bases from J, with 13 bases in between. The CDR3 totals 15 residues. Germline V gene data show CDR1 as LGHNA and CDR2 as YNFKEQ. In DNA form, the CDR3 reads TGTGCCAGCAGCCAAGTTTCTGGGACTGGCTACGAGCAGTACTTC. Its translation: CASSQVSGTGYEQYF.

V gene TRBV5-5 combines with J gene TRBJ1-2, with TRBD1 as a possible D gene (6 bases). CDR3 length equals 15 residues. The germline gives CDR1 SGHKS, CDR2 YYEKEE (reference sequence). Trimming removed 0 bases from V and 6 bases from J, with 15 bases in between. The CDR3 protein is CASSLVITGLDGYTF. CDR3 in DNA: TGTGCCAGCAGCTTGGTTATCACAGGGTTGGATGGCTACACCTTC. Looking up the rest from reference TRBV5-5 and TRBJ1-2 gives the full variable domain: DAGVTQSPTHLIKTRGQQVTLRCSPISGHKSVSWYQQVLGQGPQFIFQYYEKEERGRGNFPDRFSARQFPNYSSELNVNALLLGDSALYLCASSLVITGLDGYTFGSGTRLTVV.

The chain uses TRBV12-3 or TRBV12-4 and TRBJ2-1; TRBD2 matches at 7 bases. V was clipped by 6 bases and J by 5 bases; unmatched bases: 4. The CDR3 is made up of 13 amino acids. The CDR3 nucleotides read TGTGCCAGCAGCCAACTAGCGAACAATGAGCAGTTCTTC. Its protein product is CASSQLANNEQFF.

This chain's CDR3 is CASSLTGRGYEQYV. The CDR3 nucleotides are TGTGCCAGCAGCTTGACAGGGAGAGGCTACGAGCAGTACGTC. This chain links TRBV5-8 with TRBJ2-7; D is perhaps TRBD1 (6 bases). This CDR3 has 14 amino acids. V was shortened by 1 base and J by 3 bases, with 11 bases between the two germline ends. The germline V gene has CDR1 SGHTS and CDR2 YDEGEE.

The table lists this clone with a few counts. The V and J genes are TRBV20-1 and TRBJ1-5, with D possibly TRBD1 on 5 matching bases. The CDR3 has 12 residues. The germline CDR1 and CDR2 sequences are DFQATT and SNEGSKA (reference sequence). V was trimmed by 3 bases and J by 6 bases, leaving 9 bases between them. Here the CDR3 reads CSASRGAQPQHF. The CDR3, as DNA: TGCAGTGCTAGTCGCGGGGCTCAGCCCCAGCATTTT.

This clone was counted ten times or more. J is TRBJ2-3 and V is TRBV6-6, with no clear D. The V gene's germline CDR1 is MNHNY and CDR2 SVGAGI (reference sequence). The CDR3 has 16 amino acids. Trimming removed 3 bases from V and 0 bases from J, with 13 bases in between. The CDR3 region has the DNA TGTGCCAGCAGTTATACGACTCTAACTAGCACAGATACGCAGTATTTT. Its translation: CASSYTTLTSTDTQYF.

The gene calls are TRBV27 and TRBJ2-3; tentatively, D is TRBD2 (6 bases). This CDR3 contains 16 residues. V was shortened by 1 base and J by 0 bases, with 11 bases between the two germline ends. The germline V gene encodes CDR1 MNHEY and CDR2 SMNVEV (reference sequence). The CDR3 loop reads CASSLFGGASTDTQYF. CDR3 DNA sequence: TGTGCCAGCAGTTTATTTGGAGGGGCTAGCACAGATACGCAGTATTTT.

In this sample, this clone turned up a few times. The genes are TRBV2 and TRBJ1-1; TRBD1 aligns across 10 bases. V lost 2 bases and J lost 1; bases outside the gene matches: 10. This CDR3 has 18 residues. Germline V gene data show CDR1 as SNHLY and CDR2 as FYNNEI. CDR3: CASSEISPRQGANTEAFF. For the CDR3, the DNA is TGTGCCAGCAGTGAAATTTCCCCCCGACAGGGGGCGAACACTGAAGCTTTCTTT.

The chain couples TRBV11-2 to TRBJ1-2, with D perhaps TRBD1 (5 bases). Germline values: CDR1 SGHAT, CDR2 FQNNGV. The CDR3 consists of 13 residues. V was pared by 6 bases and J by 4 bases, with 12 bases between. CDR3 amino acids: CASSYTGVYGYTF. The CDR3 DNA is TGTGCCAGCAGTTATACAGGAGTCTATGGCTACACCTTC.

V gene TRBV30 combines with J gene TRBJ1-5; D not certain. This CDR3 is 12 amino acids long. V lost 3 bases, J lost 6 bases, and 9 bases lay in between. CDR1 GTSNPN and CDR2 SVGIG come from the germline V gene (reference sequence). The CDR3 bases are TGTGCCTGGAGACACTCAGGTCAGCCCCAGCATTTT. As protein: CAWRHSGQPQHF.

This clone appeared a few times. The chain employs TRBV7-2 and TRBJ2-7; 13 positions agree with TRBD2. There are 17 residues in the CDR3. J lost 6 bases, V lost 2 bases, and 10 bases had no gene match. CDR1 is SGHTA and CDR2 is FQGNSA in the germline V gene. CDR3 residues: CASSLYGTLAGGSEQYF. In DNA, the CDR3 is TGTGCCAGCAGCTTATATGGCACACTAGCGGGAGGGTCCGAGCAGTACTTC.

The chain joins TRBV21-1 to TRBJ1-1; TRBD1, as called in the table, went unchecked against the DNA. TRBV21-1 is a pseudogene locus. CDR3 length: 18 residues. The CDR3, as DNA: TGTGCCAGCAGCATGGGACAGAAGGATTGGAGGAGGTTGACTGAAGCTTTCTTT. Its translation: CASSMGQKDWRRLTEAFF.

CDR3: CASSLGQGGSPLHF. The CDR3 nucleotides are TGCGCCAGCAGCCTCGGACAGGGAGGCTCACCCCTCCACTTT. The chain couples TRBV5-1 to TRBJ1-6, with 8 bases aligning to TRBD1. V was clipped by 4 bases and J by 10 bases; unmatched bases: 7. CDR3 length equals 14 residues. Germline loops: CDR1 SGHRS, CDR2 YFSETQ.

The gene calls are TRBV5-1 and TRBJ2-7; TRBD1 matches at 8 bases. V shed 2 bases, J shed 6 bases, and the junction held 7 bases outside the gene matches. In germline, CDR1 is SGHRS, CDR2 YFSETQ. The CDR3 covers 14 residues. This chain's CDR3 is CASSLDRGRTEQYF. The CDR3 DNA sequence: TGCGCCAGCAGCTTAGACAGGGGACGAACCGAGCAGTACTTC.

This sequence joins TRBV28 and TRBJ2-2, with D perhaps matching TRBD2 (6 bases). There are 20 residues in the CDR3. The V end was cut by 3 bases, the J end by 1 base, with 24 bases between. Germline V gives CDR1 MDHEN, CDR2 SYDVKM. CDR3 protein: CASSFGLRGEVLQNTGELFF. As DNA, the CDR3 is TGTGCCAGCAGTTTTGGACTTAGAGGGGAGGTTCTGCAGAACACCGGGGAGCTGTTTTTT.

CDR3 region: CASLTSVTPDTQYF. CDR3 bases: TGTGCCAGCCTGACTAGCGTAACCCCAGATACGCAGTATTTT. The chain links TRBV11-2 to TRBJ2-3, with 8 bases matching TRBD2. Germline V gene sequence: CDR1 SGHAT, CDR2 FQNNGV. Losses at the gene ends were 8 bases for V and 4 bases for J; bases not matched to a gene: 8. The CDR3 is 14 amino acids. The entire variable domain, with the rest obtained from reference TRBV11-2 and TRBJ2-3, is as follows: EAGVAQSPRYKIIEKRQSVAFWCNPISGHATLYWYQQILGQGPKLLIQFQNNGVVDDSQLPKDRFSAERLKGVDSTLKIQPAKLEDSAVYLCASLTSVTPDTQYFGPGTRLTVL.

The rearrangement links TRBV6-6 to TRBJ2-2; D remains ambiguous. This CDR3 region has 13 residues. CDR1 and CDR2 (germline): MNHNY, SVGAGI (reference sequence). The V and J ends lost 0 bases and 4 bases respectively, with 3 bases between them. CDR3 sequence (DNA): TGTGCCAGCAGTTACTCGAGCACCGGGGAGCTGTTTTTT. Translating gives CASSYSSTGELFF.

There are a few counts of this clone. The chain combines TRBV4-1 with TRBJ2-5; the D is unclear. CDR3 length: 13 amino acids. CDR1 and CDR2 (germline): MGHRA, YSYEKL. V was pared by 2 bases and J by 0 bases, with 4 bases between. CDR3 sequence: CASSQYNQETQYF. The CDR3 bases are TGCGCCAGCAGCCAATATAACCAAGAGACCCAGTACTTC.

This sequence joins TRBV27 and TRBJ1-5; possibly TRBD1 for D (5 bases). V gave up 5 bases and J gave up 2 bases, with 16 bases separating them. Germline values: CDR1 MNHEY, CDR2 SMNVEV (reference sequence). The CDR3 runs 16 residues. The CDR3 is CASSPTGGAGNQPQHF. CDR3 nucleotides: TGTGCCAGCAGTCCGACCGGGGGTGCCGGCAATCAGCCCCAGCATTTT.

This chain links TRBV5-1 with TRBJ2-5, with a weak D call TRBD2 (5 bases). CDR3 length: 14 amino acids. Germline V gene lookup returns CDR1 SGHRS and CDR2 YFSETQ. V was cut by 2 bases and J by 5 bases, with 13 bases left in between. The CDR3: CASSLSGDGETQYF. CDR3 nucleotide sequence: TGCGCCAGCAGCTTATCCGGGGATGGGGAGACCCAGTACTTC.

The gene calls are TRBV3-1 (or the pseudogene TRBV3-2) and TRBJ2-4; 7 nucleotides match TRBD2. Germline CDR1 is LGHDT and CDR2 is YNNKEL (reference sequence). V lost 1 base to trimming and J lost 1 base; unmatched junction nucleotides: 7. This CDR3 contains 17 residues. The CDR3 DNA sequence: TGTGCCAGCAGCCAAGTACGGTCCGGGAGGGCCAAAAACATTCAGTACTTC. Translating gives CASSQVRSGRAKNIQYF.

The genes are TRBV11-2 and TRBJ2-1; weak D call: TRBD1 (5 bases). CDR1 SGHAT and CDR2 FQNNGV come from the germline V gene. Trimming shortened V by 7 bases and J by 4 bases, and 14 bases separated the two germline ends. This CDR3 is 14 amino acids long. CDR3 loop: CASKPDSSYNEQFF. CDR3 nucleotides: TGTGCCAGCAAACCCGACAGTAGTTACAATGAGCAGTTCTTC. The full variable domain, completed using reference TRBV11-2 and TRBJ2-1, is EAGVAQSPRYKIIEKRQSVAFWCNPISGHATLYWYQQILGQGPKLLIQFQNNGVVDDSQLPKDRFSAERLKGVDSTLKIQPAKLEDSAVYLCASKPDSSYNEQFFGPGTRLTVL.

This clone came up once. The chain is built from TRBV27 and TRBJ1-2; 7 positions match TRBD1. J was trimmed by 11 bases and V by 6 bases; bases with no gene match: 9. Germline V CDR1 and CDR2: MNHEY, SMNVEV (reference sequence). The CDR3 is made up of 12 amino acids. CDR3 sequence (DNA): TGTGCCAGCAGCTCTAGGACAGGAACATACACCTTC. Protein sequence: CASSSRTGTYTF.

This clone was seen just once. The J gene is TRBJ2-7, the V gene TRBV9, with 10 nucleotides matching TRBD1. V lost 6 bases to trimming and J lost 3 bases; unmatched junction nucleotides: 12. The germline gives CDR1 SGDLS, CDR2 YYNGEE. The CDR3 loop spans 16 amino acids. The CDR3 sequence: CASTFGRGTGDYEQYV. CDR3 nucleotides: TGTGCCAGCACATTCGGGAGGGGGACAGGGGACTACGAGCAGTACGTC.

This rearrangement joins TRBV5-1 to TRBJ2-2, with D tentatively TRBD1 (6 bases). The germline gives CDR1 SGHRS, CDR2 YFSETQ. The CDR3 sequence is 15 residues long. The germline V and J ends were trimmed by 4 bases and 6 bases, with 16 bases remaining between them. The CDR3 loop reads CASSGEQGRAGELFF. In DNA, the CDR3 is TGCGCCAGCAGCGGCGAACAGGGTCGGGCCGGGGAGCTGTTTTTT.

V is TRBV10-1 and J is TRBJ2-7; TRBD1 matches 7 bases. The ends lost 2 bases at V and 5 bases at J; junction bases unmatched: 6. The CDR3 is 14 residues long. Germline CDR1 WNHNN, CDR2 SYGVQD (reference sequence). The DNA of the CDR3 is TGCGCCAGCAGTGAGGACAGGGTGAGAAACGAGCAGTACGTC. It specifies CASSEDRVRNEQYV.